This TCR beta chain was recovered during a study of OX40 agonist ivuxolimab in advanced cancers. Generated by immunoSEQ multiplex PCR, the TCRdb table keeps only in-frame clones and is missing some. The sample contains tens of thousands of clones, around 81% of which appear only once. Losses at the gene ends were 4 bases for V and 5 bases for J; bases not matched to a gene: 13. The CDR3 runs 17 residues. Germline CDR1 is SGHNT and CDR2 is YYREEE (reference sequence). V usage is TRBV5-4 and J usage is TRBJ2-2; 8 bases align to TRBD2. This receptor was obtained from an adult with an advanced solid tumor such as melanoma, head and neck, liver or kidney cancer. This specimen consisted of CD4+ or CD8+ T cells sorted from blood, obtained in a trial of the OX40 agonist ivuxolimab. The CDR3: CASSPTPSRLATGELFF. CDR3 in DNA: TGTGCCAGCAGCCCAACCCCGTCGCGACTAGCGACCGGGGAGCTGTTTTTT.